These 6 T cell receptor beta chains share one sample of origin, sequenced in a study of T cell responses to AZD1222 COVID-19 vaccine. Assay: immunoSEQ multiplex PCR; the TCRdb copy retains only in-frame clones and omits some. Of some 85,000 clones detected, around 93% appear once; the ten largest clones hold less than 8%. This material consisted of peripheral blood, taken on day 0 of AZD1222 vaccination. All receptors derive from an adult in good health.

This chain joins TRBV9 and TRBJ2-2; D possibly uses TRBD1 or TRBD2 (7 bases each). The V end lost 4 bases, the J end lost 6 bases, and 13 bases lay between the germline ends. Germline V gene lookup returns CDR1 SGDLS and CDR2 YYNGEE. CDR3 length equals 14 residues. The CDR3 loop reads CASSPQGRAGELFF. Written as DNA, the CDR3 is TGTGCCAGCAGCCCACAGGGGAGGGCCGGGGAGCTGTTTTTT.

V is TRBV7-9 and J is TRBJ1-2; no definite D call. V shed 0 bases and J shed 1 base, with 3 bases lying between them. CDR1 is SEHNR, CDR2 FQNEAQ, per germline (reference sequence). The CDR3 runs to 13 residues. CDR3 sequence (DNA): TGTGCCAGCAGCTTAGCAGTTAACTATGGCTACACCTTC. Encoded protein: CASSLAVNYGYTF. Together with reference TRBV7-9 and TRBJ1-2, the CDR3 gives the full variable domain: DTGVSQNPRHKITKRGQNVTFRCDPISEHNRLYWYRQTLGQGPEFLTYFQNEAQLEKSRLLSDRFSAERPKGSFSTLEIQRTEQGDSAMYLCASSLAVNYGYTFGSGTRLTVV.

There are a few counts of this clone. The chain carries TRBV5-4 and TRBJ2-7; D ambiguous. The CDR3 spans 13 residues. The ends were cut back, 5 bases at V and 1 base at J, with 10 bases in the middle. CDR1 SGHNT and CDR2 YYREEE come from the germline V gene (reference sequence). CDR3 nucleotides: TGTGCCAGCAGTGACTCTGTTTCCTACGAGCAGTACTTC. The encoded protein is CASSDSVSYEQYF.

J is TRBJ1-3 and V is TRBV30; D unresolved. There are 17 residues in the CDR3. Trimming pared 0 bases from V and 0 bases from J, leaving 15 bases between. The germline gives CDR1 GTSNPN, CDR2 SVGIG (reference sequence). In DNA, the CDR3 is TGTGCCTGGAGTGTACTTTGGGCAGCCTCCTCTGGAAACACCATATATTTT. This encodes CAWSVLWAASSGNTIYF.

The V call is TRBV7-2, the J call TRBJ1-1; possibly TRBD1 for D (6 bases). From germline, CDR1 is SGHTA and CDR2 FQGNSA. This CDR3 has 15 amino acids. The V end lost 1 base, the J end lost 5 bases, and 14 bases lay between the germline ends. CDR3: CASSLVGGGQTEAFF. CDR3 nucleotide sequence: TGTGCCAGCAGCTTAGTAGGGGGGGGACAAACTGAAGCTTTCTTT.

CDR3 nucleotides: TGTGCCAGCAGCTGGACTAGCGGGAGGGCGTTCAGGTACAATGAGCAGTTCTTC. Its protein product is CASSWTSGRAFRYNEQFF. The V gene is TRBV11-2, the J gene TRBJ2-1; TRBD2 agrees at 15 bases. The CDR3 consists of 18 residues. Trimming cost V 4 bases and J 4 bases; bases outside gene matches: 8. Germline V gene data show CDR1 as SGHAT and CDR2 as FQNNGV.